The present T cell receptor beta chain was sequenced within a study of T cell clones after liver transplantation. Study context: Tolerance: complete withdrawal held at least one year, liver enzymes staying within twice normal. Blood was drawn pre-transplant, before withdrawal, and after full or failed withdrawal.

Study-level points and caveats: Migration into the graft, not deletion, may explain lost graft donor-reactive T cells. Post-transplant time points were not standardized, so conclusions are preliminary.

As for this clone: The antigen is undetermined.

Deletions cut 2 bases from V and 9 bases from J, with 14 bases between. Germline V lookup: CDR1 SQVTM, CDR2 ANQGSEA. The CDR3 is made up of 12 amino acids. Measured with immunoSEQ multiplex PCR; TCRdb has only the in-frame clones, and not every one. Of 95,000 to 110,000 clones listed, around four fifths are singletons. The source material was CD4+ T cells from blood, sampled approximately 50 months after liver transplant. This receptor was obtained from a human patient who received a liver transplant. Among the T cells, some may be from the graft donor. V usage is TRBV29-1 and J usage is TRBJ2-7; the D gene could be TRBD1 or TRBD2 (5 bases each). In DNA, the CDR3 is TGCAGCGTTGAAAGTAGGGACCTACGGCAGTACTTC. Translation gives CSVESRDLRQYF.